This passage covers 11 T cell receptor beta chains from one sample sequenced in a study of blood T cell repertoires in COVID-19. Profiled with immunoSEQ multiplex PCR; TCRdb holds only in-frame clones, not every one. The sample records 200,000 to 250,000 clones, around 80% being singletons. The sample taken for sequencing was PBMCs or T cells enriched from blood (not recorded which). The receptors shown here come from a man aged 25-45 years with acute COVID-19.

This chain joins TRBV5-1 and TRBJ2-3; D not certain. Germline CDR1 is SGHRS and CDR2 is YFSETQ. Trimming shortened V by 6 bases and J by 1 base, and 9 bases separated the two germline ends. The CDR3 sequence is 13 residues long. The CDR3 DNA is TGCGCCAGCACCGAGCACCGCACAGATACGCAGTATTTT. Translating it yields CASTEHRTDTQYF.

This chain joins TRBV18 and TRBJ1-1; TRBD1 agrees at 9 bases. V lost 3 bases, J lost 4 bases, and 6 bases stayed unmatched. The CDR3 extends over 15 amino acids. Germline lookup yields CDR1 KGHSH and CDR2 LQKENI. As DNA, the CDR3 is TGTGCCAGCTCACCGAGCCGGGACAGGGTCACTGAAGCTTTCTTT. It codes for CASSPSRDRVTEAFF.

The V gene is TRBV28, the J gene TRBJ1-1; possible D gene TRBD1, 6 bases. CDR3 length equals 15 residues. CDR1 is MDHEN and CDR2 is SYDVKM in the germline V gene. Trimming cost V 6 bases and J 7 bases, with 21 bases left between them. The CDR3 loop is CASSSYGQGKNEAFF. The DNA of the CDR3 is TGTGCCAGCAGCTCCTATGGGCAGGGGAAGAATGAAGCTTTCTTT.

The chain recombines TRBV6-5 with TRBJ1-1; D perhaps matches TRBD1 (5 bases). V was trimmed by 2 bases and J by 1 base, leaving 8 bases between them. The V gene's germline CDR1 is MNHEY and CDR2 SVGAGI. This CDR3 has 14 residues. CDR3 residues: CASSYQGKNTEAFF. DNA for the CDR3: TGTGCCAGCAGTTACCAGGGAAAGAACACTGAAGCTTTCTTT.

The chain carries TRBV3-1 (or the pseudogene TRBV3-2) and TRBJ2-7; 9 bases agree with TRBD2. J lost 2 bases, V lost 4 bases, and 6 bases had no gene match. Germline CDR1 and CDR2: LGHDT and YNNKEL (reference sequence). CDR3 length equals 15 residues. CDR3: CASSLGASGAYEQYF. CDR3 nucleotide sequence: TGTGCCAGCAGCCTGGGGGCTAGCGGGGCCTACGAGCAGTACTTC.

This chain connects TRBV5-4 to TRBJ2-7; 9 bases are a match to TRBD1. The V and J ends lost 4 bases and 2 bases, in that order; junction bases with no gene match: 7. The CDR3 loop spans 15 amino acids. Germline lookup yields CDR1 SGHNT and CDR2 YYREEE (reference sequence). The CDR3 here is CASSTRTGEAYEQYF. The DNA of the CDR3 is TGTGCCAGCAGCACCCGGACAGGGGAGGCCTACGAGCAGTACTTC.

This chain links TRBV6-5 with TRBJ2-7; 8 nucleotides line up with TRBD1. This CDR3 contains 14 residues. Germline V CDR1 and CDR2: MNHEY, SVGAGI. V lost 4 bases to trimming and J lost 2 bases; unmatched junction nucleotides: 4. CDR3 DNA sequence: TGTGCCAGCAGTTGGGACAGGCTAGCCTACGAGCAGTACTTC. This encodes CASSWDRLAYEQYF.

The chain joins TRBV7-2 to TRBJ1-1; TRBD1 is a possible D gene (6 bases). Germline CDR1 reads SGHTA; CDR2 reads FQGNSA. The length of the CDR3 is 15 residues. V was clipped by 5 bases and J by 3 bases, with 16 bases between them. The CDR3 loop is CASSHGGAWDTEAFF. CDR3 DNA: TGTGCCAGCAGCCATGGGGGGGCTTGGGACACTGAAGCTTTCTTT. Combining the CDR3 with reference TRBV7-2 and TRBJ1-1 gives the whole variable domain GAGVSQSPSNKVTEKGKDVELRCDPISGHTALYWYRQSLGQGLEFLIYFQGNSAPDKSGLPSDRFSAERTGGSVSTLTIQRTQQEDSAVYLCASSHGGAWDTEAFFGQGTRLTVV.

J is TRBJ2-5 and V is TRBV5-1; D perhaps matches TRBD2 (6 bases). Trimming pared 2 bases from V and 4 bases from J, leaving 12 bases between. CDR1 and CDR2 from the germline V gene are SGHRS and YFSETQ. This CDR3 region has 14 residues. The CDR3 DNA is TGCGCCAGCAGCTTATCGACTAGTGCAGAGACCCAGTACTTC. Translating it yields CASSLSTSAETQYF.

This clone appeared a few times. This chain links TRBV6-6 with TRBJ1-6; no firm D call. Between the trimmed V and J ends, which lost 6 bases and 7 bases, there was a span of 10 bases. The CDR3 is 13 amino acids. Germline CDR1 and CDR2: MNHNY and SVGAGI (reference sequence). Here the CDR3 reads CASSPPGNSPLHF. The CDR3 DNA reads as TGTGCCAGCAGCCCCCCAGGAAATTCACCCCTCCACTTT.

This clone has more than one count but fewer than ten. The J gene is TRBJ1-2, the V gene TRBV5-6; D is ambiguous. This CDR3 comprises 13 residues. Trimming took off 0 bases at V and 8 bases at J, with 11 bases between the two ends. Germline values: CDR1 SGHDT, CDR2 YYEEEE. In DNA, the CDR3 is TGTGCCAGCAGCTTGGAACAGTTTGGAGGCTACACCTTC. Its protein is CASSLEQFGGYTF.